The clone carrying this T cell receptor beta chain appeared once. The sample originates from a study of blood T cell repertoires in COVID-19. Study details: T cells, B-cell-depleted T cells, or PBMCs supplied cDNA or gDNA.

Using immunoSEQ multiplex PCR, the repertoire was profiled, and TCRdb retains in-frame clones only, with some absent. The data contain under 150,000 clones, around 89% of them singletons. Sequencing was done on a sample of peripheral blood. This sequence originates from a human donor in a cohort sampled during active COVID-19.

Here the CDR3 DNA reads TGTGCCTGGAGTGACGCAGGGGGCGCGGGATATAGCAATCAGCCCCAGCATTTT. Its protein is CAWSDAGGAGYSNQPQHF. This chain joins TRBV30 and TRBJ1-5; 8 nucleotides align to TRBD1. Germline lookup yields CDR1 GTSNPN and CDR2 SVGIG (reference sequence). J gave up 0 bases and V 1 base, and 11 bases lay outside the gene matches. This CDR3 region has 18 residues.